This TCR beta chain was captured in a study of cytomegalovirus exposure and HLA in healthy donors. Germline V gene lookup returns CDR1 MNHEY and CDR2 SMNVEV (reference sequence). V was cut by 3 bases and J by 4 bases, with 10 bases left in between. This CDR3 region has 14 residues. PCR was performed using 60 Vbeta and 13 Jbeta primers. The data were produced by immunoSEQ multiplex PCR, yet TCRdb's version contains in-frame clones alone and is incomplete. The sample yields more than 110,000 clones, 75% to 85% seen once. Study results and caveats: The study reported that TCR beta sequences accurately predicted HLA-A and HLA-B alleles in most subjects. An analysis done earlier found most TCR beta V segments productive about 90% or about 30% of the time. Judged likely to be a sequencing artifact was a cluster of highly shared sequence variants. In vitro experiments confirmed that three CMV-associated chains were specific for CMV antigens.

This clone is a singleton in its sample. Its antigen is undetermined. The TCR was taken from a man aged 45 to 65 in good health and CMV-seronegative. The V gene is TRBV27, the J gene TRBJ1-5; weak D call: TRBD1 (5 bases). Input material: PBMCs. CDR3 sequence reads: CASSFGSGNQPQHF. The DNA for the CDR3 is TGTGCCAGCAGTTTTGGATCAGGGAATCAGCCCCAGCATTTT.